This TCR beta chain was retrieved from a study of beta chain features in type 1 diabetes. General study results and limits: Moderate yet significant TCRB CDR3 shortening was seen in Type 1 diabetes patients in all four CD4+ subsets. Naive, central memory and Treg TCRB repertoires seemed to resemble each other more closely in patients than they did in healthy donors. Highly expressing activated T cells could be over-counted with a cDNA template.

With regard to this clone: Its antigen remains unidentified.

Isolated RNA was reverse transcribed in full, so expressed TCRB transcripts were sequenced. The read count averaged approximately 3.5 million across naive, central memory and regulatory T cell samples. Assay: immunoSEQ multiplex PCR; the TCRdb copy retains only in-frame clones and omits some. The table has a few hundred thousand clones, around 21% seen once. Losses at the gene ends were 8 bases for V and 1 base for J; bases not matched to a gene: 6. The CDR3 loop spans 13 amino acids. CDR1 is GTSNPN, CDR2 SVGIG, per germline (reference sequence). Sorting produced populations that all topped 95% purity.

The specimen was naive CD4+ T cells from blood. The source of this sequence is a woman aged 40 to 55 with type 1 diabetes. The V and J genes are TRBV30 and TRBJ1-1; 8 bases are a match to TRBD1. The CDR3 DNA reads as TGTGCCGAAGCGCAGGGGGCGAACACTGAAGCTTTCTTT. Translating gives CAEAQGANTEAFF.